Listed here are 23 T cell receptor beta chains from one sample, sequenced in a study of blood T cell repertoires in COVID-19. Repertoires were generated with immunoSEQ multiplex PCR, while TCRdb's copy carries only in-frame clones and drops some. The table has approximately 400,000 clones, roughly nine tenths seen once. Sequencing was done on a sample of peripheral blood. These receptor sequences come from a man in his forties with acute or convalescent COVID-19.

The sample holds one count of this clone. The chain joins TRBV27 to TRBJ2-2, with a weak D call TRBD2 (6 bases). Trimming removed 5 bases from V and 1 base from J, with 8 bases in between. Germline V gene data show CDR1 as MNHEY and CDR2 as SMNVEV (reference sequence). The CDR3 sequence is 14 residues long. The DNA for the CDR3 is TGTGCCAGCAGTCTAGCGCTGAACACCGGGGAGCTGTTTTTT. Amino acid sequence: CASSLALNTGELFF.

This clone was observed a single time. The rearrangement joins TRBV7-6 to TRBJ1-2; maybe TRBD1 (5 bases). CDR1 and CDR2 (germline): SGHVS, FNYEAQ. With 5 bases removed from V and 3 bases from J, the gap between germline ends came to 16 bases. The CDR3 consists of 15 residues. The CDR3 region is CASSQRRRGDYGYTF. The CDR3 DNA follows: TGTGCCAGCAGCCAGAGGAGGAGGGGCGACTATGGCTACACCTTC. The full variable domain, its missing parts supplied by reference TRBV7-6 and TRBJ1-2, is GAGVSQSPRYKVTKRGQDVALRCDPISGHVSLYWYRQALGQGPEFLTYFNYEAQQDKSGLPNDRFSAERPEGSISTLTIQRTEQRDSAMYRCASSQRRRGDYGYTFGSGTRLTVV.

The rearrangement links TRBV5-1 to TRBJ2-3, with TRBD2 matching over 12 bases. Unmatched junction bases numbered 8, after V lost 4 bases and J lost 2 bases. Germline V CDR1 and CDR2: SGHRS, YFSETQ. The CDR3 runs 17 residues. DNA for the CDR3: TGCGCCAGCAGCCTCCGACTAGCGGGGGCCCACACAGATACGCAGTATTTT. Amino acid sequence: CASSLRLAGAHTDTQYF.

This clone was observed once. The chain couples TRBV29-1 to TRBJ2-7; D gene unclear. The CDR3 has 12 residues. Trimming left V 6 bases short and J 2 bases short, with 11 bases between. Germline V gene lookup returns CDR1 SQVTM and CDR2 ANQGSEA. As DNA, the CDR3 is TGCAGCGTAATTCAGGCGACCTACGAGCAGTACTTC. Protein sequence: CSVIQATYEQYF.

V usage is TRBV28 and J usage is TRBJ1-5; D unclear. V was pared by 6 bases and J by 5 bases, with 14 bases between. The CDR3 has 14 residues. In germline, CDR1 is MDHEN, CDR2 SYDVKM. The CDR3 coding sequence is TGTGCCAGCAGCTCGCCAAGTGCGGATCAGCCCCAGCATTTT. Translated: CASSSPSADQPQHF.

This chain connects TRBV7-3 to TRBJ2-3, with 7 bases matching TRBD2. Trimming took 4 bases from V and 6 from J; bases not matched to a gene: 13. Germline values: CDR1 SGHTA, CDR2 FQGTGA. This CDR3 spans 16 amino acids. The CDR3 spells CASSSVAGGGADTQYF. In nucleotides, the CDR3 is TGTGCCAGCAGCTCAGTAGCGGGTGGAGGTGCCGATACGCAGTATTTT.

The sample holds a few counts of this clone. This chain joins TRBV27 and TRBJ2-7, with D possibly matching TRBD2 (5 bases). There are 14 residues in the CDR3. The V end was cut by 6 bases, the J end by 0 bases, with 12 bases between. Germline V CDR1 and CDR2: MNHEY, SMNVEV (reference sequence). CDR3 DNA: TGTGCCAGCAGCCGCGGGTTCAACTCCTACGAGCAGTACTTC. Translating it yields CASSRGFNSYEQYF.

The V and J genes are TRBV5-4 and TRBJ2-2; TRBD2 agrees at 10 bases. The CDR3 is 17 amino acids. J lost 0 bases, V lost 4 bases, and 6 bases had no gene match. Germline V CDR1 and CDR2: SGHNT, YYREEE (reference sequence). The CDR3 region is CASSVGTSAANTGELFF. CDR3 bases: TGTGCCAGCAGCGTGGGGACTAGCGCGGCGAACACCGGGGAGCTGTTTTTT. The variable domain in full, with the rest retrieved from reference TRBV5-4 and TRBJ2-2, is ETGVTQSPTHLIKTRGQQVTLRCSSQSGHNTVSWYQQALGQGPQFIFQYYREEENGRGNFPPRFSGLQFPNYSSELNVNALELDDSALYLCASSVGTSAANTGELFFGEGSRLTVL.

CDR3 loop: CASSSREGAGGNTIYF. The CDR3 coding sequence is TGTGCCAGCAGCTCCCGGGAGGGGGCGGGGGGAAACACCATATATTTT. The V and J genes are TRBV7-6 and TRBJ1-3; TRBD1 aligns across 7 bases. Germline lookup yields CDR1 SGHVS and CDR2 FNYEAQ. Trimming took 4 bases from V and 4 from J; bases not matched to a gene: 10. The CDR3 consists of 16 residues.

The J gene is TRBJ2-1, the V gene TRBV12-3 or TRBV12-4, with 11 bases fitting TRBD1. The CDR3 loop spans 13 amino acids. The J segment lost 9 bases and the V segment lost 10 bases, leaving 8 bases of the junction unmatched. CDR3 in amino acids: CATRTGGTIEQFF. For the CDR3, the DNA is TGTGCCACCAGGACAGGGGGCACGATTGAGCAGTTCTTC.

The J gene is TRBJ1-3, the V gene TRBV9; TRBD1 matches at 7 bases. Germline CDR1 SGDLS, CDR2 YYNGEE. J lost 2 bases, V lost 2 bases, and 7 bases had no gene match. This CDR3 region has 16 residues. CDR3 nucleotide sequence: TGTGCCAGCAGCGTTCCCGACAGGGAAACTGGAAACACCATATATTTT. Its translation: CASSVPDRETGNTIYF. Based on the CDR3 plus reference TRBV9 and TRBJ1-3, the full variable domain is DSGVTQTPKHLITATGQRVTLRCSPRSGDLSVYWYQQSLDQGLQFLIQYYNGEERAKGNILERFSAQQFPDLHSELNLSSLELGDSALYFCASSVPDRETGNTIYFGEGSWLTVV.

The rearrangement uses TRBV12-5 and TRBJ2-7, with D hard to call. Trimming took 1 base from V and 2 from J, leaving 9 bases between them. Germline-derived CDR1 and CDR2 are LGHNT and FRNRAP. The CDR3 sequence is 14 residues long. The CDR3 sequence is CASGLGPNAYEQYF. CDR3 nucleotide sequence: TGTGCTAGTGGTTTGGGCCCTAATGCCTACGAGCAGTACTTC.

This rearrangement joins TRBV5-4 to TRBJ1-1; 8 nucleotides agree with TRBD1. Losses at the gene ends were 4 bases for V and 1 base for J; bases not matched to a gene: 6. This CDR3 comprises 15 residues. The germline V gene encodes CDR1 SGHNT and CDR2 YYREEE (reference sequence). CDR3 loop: CASSGQGVGNTEAFF. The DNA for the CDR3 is TGTGCCAGCAGCGGACAGGGTGTGGGGAACACTGAAGCTTTCTTT.

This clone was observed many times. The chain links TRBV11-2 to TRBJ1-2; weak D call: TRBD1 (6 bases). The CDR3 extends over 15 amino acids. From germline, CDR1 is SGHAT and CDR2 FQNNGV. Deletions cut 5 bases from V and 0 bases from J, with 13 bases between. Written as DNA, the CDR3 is TGTGCCAGCAGCCCTGACAGGACTTCTAACTATGGCTACACCTTC. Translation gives CASSPDRTSNYGYTF.

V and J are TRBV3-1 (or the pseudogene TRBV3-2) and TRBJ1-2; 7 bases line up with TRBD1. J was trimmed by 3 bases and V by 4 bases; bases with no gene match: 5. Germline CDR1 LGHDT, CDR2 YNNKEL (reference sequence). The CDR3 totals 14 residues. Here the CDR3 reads CASSPTGIDYGYTF. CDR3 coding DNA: TGTGCCAGCAGCCCGACAGGGATCGACTATGGCTACACCTTC.

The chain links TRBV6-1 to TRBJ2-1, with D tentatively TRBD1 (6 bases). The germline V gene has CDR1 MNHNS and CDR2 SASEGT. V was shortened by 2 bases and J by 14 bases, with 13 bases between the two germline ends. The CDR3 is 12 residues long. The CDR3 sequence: CASSELLAGEFF. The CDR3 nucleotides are TGTGCCAGCAGTGAACTACTGGCAGGGGAGTTCTTC.

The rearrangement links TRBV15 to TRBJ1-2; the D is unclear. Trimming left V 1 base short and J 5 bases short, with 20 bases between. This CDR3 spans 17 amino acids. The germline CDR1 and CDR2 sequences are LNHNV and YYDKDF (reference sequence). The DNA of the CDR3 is TGTGCCACCAGCAGAGGACCCCCCTGGACCCGGGGTTATGGCTACACCTTC. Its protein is CATSRGPPWTRGYGYTF.

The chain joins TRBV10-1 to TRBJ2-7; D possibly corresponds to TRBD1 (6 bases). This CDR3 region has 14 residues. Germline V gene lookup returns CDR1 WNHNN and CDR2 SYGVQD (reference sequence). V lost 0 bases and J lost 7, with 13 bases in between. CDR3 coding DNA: TGCGCCAGCAGTGAGTCTCAGGGACACCAGGAGCAGTACTTC. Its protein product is CASSESQGHQEQYF.

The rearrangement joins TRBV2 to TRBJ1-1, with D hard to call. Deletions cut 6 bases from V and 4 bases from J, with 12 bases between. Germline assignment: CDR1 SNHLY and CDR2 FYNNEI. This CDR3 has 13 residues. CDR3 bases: TGTGCCAGCAGGGGCAGGTCGGCCACTGAAGCTTTCTTT. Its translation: CASRGRSATEAFF.

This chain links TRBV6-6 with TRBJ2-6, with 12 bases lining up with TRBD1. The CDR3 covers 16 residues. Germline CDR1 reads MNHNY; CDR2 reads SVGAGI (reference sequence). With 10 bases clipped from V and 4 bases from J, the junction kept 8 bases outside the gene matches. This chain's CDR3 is CATPRDRGPGANVLTF. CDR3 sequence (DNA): TGTGCCACCCCCCGGGACAGGGGGCCCGGGGCCAACGTCCTGACTTTC.

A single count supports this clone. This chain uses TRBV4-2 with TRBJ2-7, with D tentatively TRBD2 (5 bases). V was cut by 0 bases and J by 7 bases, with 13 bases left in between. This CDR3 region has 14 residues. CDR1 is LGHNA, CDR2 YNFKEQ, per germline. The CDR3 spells CASSQDPRGSEQYF. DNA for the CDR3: TGTGCCAGCAGCCAAGATCCACGAGGGAGTGAGCAGTACTTC.

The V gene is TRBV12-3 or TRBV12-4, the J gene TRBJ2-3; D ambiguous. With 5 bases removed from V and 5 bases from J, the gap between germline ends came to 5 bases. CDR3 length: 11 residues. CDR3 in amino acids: CASSEQDTQYF. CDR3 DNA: TGTGCCAGCAGTGAACAAGATACGCAGTATTTT.

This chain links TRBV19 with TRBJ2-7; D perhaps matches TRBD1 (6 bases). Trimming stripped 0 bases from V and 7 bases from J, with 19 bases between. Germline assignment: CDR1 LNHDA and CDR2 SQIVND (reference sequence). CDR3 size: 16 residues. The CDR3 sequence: CASSIEGTQTLGEQYF. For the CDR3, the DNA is TGTGCCAGTAGTATAGAAGGGACACAAACCCTGGGAGAGCAGTACTTC.